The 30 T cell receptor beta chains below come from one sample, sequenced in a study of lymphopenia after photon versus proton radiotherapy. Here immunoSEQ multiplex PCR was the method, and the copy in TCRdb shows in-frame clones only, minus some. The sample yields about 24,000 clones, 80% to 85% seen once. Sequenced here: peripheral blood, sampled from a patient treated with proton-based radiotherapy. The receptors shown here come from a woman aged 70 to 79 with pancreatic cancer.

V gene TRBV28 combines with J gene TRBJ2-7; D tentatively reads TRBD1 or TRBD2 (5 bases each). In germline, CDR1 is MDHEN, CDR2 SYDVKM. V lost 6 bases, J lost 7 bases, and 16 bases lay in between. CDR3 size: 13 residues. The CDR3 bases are TGTGCCAGCAGAAGTGGGGGTTCGTGGGAGCAGTACTTC. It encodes CASRSGGSWEQYF.

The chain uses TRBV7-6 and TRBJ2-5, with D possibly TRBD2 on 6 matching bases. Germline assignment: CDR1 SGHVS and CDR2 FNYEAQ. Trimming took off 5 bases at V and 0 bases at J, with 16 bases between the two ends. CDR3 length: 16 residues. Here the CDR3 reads CASSGGVRGNQETQYF. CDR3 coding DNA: TGTGCCAGCAGCGGAGGGGTCCGGGGCAACCAAGAGACCCAGTACTTC.

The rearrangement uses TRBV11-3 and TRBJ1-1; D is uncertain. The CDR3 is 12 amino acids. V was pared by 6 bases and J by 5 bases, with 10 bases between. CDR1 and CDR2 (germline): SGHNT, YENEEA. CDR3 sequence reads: CASRTVLTEAFF. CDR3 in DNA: TGTGCCAGCAGGACGGTCCTAACTGAAGCTTTCTTT.

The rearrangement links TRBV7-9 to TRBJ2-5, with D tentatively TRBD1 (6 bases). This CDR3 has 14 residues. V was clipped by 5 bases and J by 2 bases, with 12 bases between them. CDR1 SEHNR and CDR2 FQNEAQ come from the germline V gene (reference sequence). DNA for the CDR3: TGTGCCAGCAGCCAAAAAGGGGGACAAGAGACCCAGTACTTC. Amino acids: CASSQKGGQETQYF.

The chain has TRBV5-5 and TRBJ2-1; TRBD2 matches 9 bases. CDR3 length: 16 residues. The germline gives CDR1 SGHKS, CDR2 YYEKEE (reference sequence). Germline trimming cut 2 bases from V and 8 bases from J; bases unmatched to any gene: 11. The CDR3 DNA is TGTGCCAGCAGCTTAGAGTCCAGCGGGAGGCCCTATGAGCAGTTCTTC. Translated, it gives CASSLESSGRPYEQFF.

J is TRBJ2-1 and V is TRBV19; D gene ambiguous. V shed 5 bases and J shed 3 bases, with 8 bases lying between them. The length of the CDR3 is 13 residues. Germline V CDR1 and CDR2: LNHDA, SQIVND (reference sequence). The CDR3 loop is CASSLGNYNEQFF. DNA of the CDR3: TGTGCCAGTAGTTTGGGGAACTACAATGAGCAGTTCTTC. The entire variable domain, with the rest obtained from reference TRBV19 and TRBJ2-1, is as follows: DGGITQSPKYLFRKEGQNVTLSCEQNLNHDAMYWYRQDPGQGLRLIYYSQIVNDFQKGDIAEGYSVSREKKESFPLTVTSAQKNPTAFYLCASSLGNYNEQFFGPGTRLTVL.

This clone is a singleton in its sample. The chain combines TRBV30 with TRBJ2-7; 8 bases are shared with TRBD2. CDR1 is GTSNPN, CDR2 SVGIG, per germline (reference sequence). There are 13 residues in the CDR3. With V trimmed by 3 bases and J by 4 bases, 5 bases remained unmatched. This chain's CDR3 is CAWRLAGRYEQYF. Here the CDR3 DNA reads TGTGCCTGGAGGCTAGCGGGCCGATACGAGCAGTACTTC.

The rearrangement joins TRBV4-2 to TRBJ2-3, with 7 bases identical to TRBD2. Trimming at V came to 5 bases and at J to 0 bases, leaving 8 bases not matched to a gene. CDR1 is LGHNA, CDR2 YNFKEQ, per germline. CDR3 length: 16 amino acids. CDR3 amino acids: CASSSSGYVSTDTQYF. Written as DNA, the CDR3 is TGTGCCAGCAGCAGTAGCGGGTACGTTAGCACAGATACGCAGTATTTT.

The CDR3 sequence is CASSNTAGEETQYF. CDR3 nucleotides: TGTGCCAGCAGCAACACAGCGGGTGAAGAGACCCAGTACTTC. The chain combines TRBV7-2 with TRBJ2-5; maybe TRBD2 (6 bases). CDR1 is SGHTA and CDR2 is FQGNSA in the germline V gene. The CDR3 spans 14 residues. V shed 5 bases and J shed 3 bases, with 13 bases lying between them.

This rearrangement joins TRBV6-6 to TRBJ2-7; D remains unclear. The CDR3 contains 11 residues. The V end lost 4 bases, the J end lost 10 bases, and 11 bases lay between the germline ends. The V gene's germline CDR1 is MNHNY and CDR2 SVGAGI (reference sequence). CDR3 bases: TGTGCCAGCAGTTCGACTTCGTATCAGTACTTC. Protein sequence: CASSSTSYQYF.

The CDR3, as DNA: TGTGCCATCAGTGAGGAGCCAACTAATGAAAAACTGTTTTTT. Its protein is CAISEEPTNEKLFF. The genes are TRBV10-3 and TRBJ1-4; D gene uncertain. Trimming took off 2 bases at V and 0 bases at J, with 4 bases between the two ends. Germline values: CDR1 ENHRY, CDR2 SYGVKD. The CDR3 spans 14 residues.

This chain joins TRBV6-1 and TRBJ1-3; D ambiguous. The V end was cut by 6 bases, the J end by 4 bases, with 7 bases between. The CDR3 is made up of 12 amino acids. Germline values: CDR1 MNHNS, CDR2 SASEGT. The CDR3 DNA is TGTGCCAGCAGCACACAAGGAAACACCATATATTTT. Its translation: CASSTQGNTIYF.

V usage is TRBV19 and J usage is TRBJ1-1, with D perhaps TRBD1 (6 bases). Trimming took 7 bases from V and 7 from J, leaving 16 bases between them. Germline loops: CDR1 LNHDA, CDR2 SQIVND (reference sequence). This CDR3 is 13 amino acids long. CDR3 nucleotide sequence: TGTGCCAGTACCAGTAACACAGGGCTTGAAGCTTTCTTT. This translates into CASTSNTGLEAFF.

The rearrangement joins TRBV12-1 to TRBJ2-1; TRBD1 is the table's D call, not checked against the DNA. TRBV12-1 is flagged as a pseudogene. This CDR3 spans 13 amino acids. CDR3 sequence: CASSPYTGYEQFF. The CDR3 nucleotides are TGTGCCAGCAGCCCTTATACAGGGTATGAGCAGTTCTTC.

This CDR3 reads CASGGFSGNTIYF. In DNA, the CDR3 is TGTGCCAGCGGCGGGTTCTCTGGAAACACCATATATTTT. The V gene is TRBV28, the J gene TRBJ1-3; D gene uncertain. Germline lookup yields CDR1 MDHEN and CDR2 SYDVKM. V was cut by 8 bases and J by 0 bases, with 8 bases left in between. The length of the CDR3 is 13 residues.

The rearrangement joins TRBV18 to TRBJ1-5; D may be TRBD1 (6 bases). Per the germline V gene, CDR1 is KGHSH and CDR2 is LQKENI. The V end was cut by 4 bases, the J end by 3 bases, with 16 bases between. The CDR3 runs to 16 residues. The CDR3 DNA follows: TGTGCCAGCTCACGTTCGAGGACAGAGGACAATCAGCCCCAGCATTTT. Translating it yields CASSRSRTEDNQPQHF.

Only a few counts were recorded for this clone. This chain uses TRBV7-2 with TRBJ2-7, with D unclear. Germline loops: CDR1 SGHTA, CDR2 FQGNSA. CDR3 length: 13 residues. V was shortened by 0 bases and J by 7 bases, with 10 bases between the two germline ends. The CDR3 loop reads CASSLARRSEQYF. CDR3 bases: TGTGCCAGCAGCTTAGCGCGACGTAGTGAGCAGTACTTC.

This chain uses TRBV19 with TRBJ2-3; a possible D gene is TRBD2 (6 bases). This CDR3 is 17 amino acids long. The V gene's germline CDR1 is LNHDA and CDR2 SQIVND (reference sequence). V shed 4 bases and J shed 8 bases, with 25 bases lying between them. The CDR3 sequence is CASSNTGLTPGIGTQYF. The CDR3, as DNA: TGTGCCAGTAGTAATACGGGACTCACACCTGGCATAGGTACGCAGTATTTT.

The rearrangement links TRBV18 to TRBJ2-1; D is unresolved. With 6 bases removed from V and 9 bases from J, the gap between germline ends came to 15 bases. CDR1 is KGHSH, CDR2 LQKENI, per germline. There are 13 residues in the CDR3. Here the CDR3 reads CASSMADSGEQFF. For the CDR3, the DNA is TGTGCCAGCTCTATGGCAGACTCGGGTGAGCAGTTCTTC.

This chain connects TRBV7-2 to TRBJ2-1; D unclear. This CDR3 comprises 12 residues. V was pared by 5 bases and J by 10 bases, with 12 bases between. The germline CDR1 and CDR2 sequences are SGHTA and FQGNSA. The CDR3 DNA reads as TGTGCCAGCAGCGTAACGGGTGGAGAGCAGTTCTTC. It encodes CASSVTGGEQFF. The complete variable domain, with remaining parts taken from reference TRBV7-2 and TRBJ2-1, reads GAGVSQSPSNKVTEKGKDVELRCDPISGHTALYWYRQSLGQGLEFLIYFQGNSAPDKSGLPSDRFSAERTGGSVSTLTIQRTQQEDSAVYLCASSVTGGEQFFGPGTRLTVL.

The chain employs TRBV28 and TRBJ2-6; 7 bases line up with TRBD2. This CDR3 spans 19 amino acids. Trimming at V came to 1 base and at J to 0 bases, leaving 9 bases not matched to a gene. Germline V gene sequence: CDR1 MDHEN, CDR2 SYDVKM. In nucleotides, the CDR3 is TGTGCCAGCAGTTTATCGGGGGGATTGACTCTCTCTGGGGCCAACGTCCTGACTTTC. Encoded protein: CASSLSGGLTLSGANVLTF.

This CDR3 is CASSQYGGPYEQYF. The CDR3, as DNA: TGCGCCAGCAGTCAATACGGGGGGCCCTACGAGCAGTACTTC. The rearrangement joins TRBV23-1 to TRBJ2-7; D perhaps matches TRBD2 (7 bases). TRBV23-1 is designated an ORF whose function remains uncertain. CDR3 length: 14 amino acids. V was trimmed by 1 base and J by 2 bases, leaving 9 bases between them.

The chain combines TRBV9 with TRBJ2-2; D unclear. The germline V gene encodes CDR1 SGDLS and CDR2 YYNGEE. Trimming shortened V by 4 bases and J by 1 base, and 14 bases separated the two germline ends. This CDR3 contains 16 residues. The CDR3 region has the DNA TGTGCCAGCAGCCCAGTGGCCTATTGGAACACCGGGGAGCTGTTTTTT. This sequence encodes CASSPVAYWNTGELFF.

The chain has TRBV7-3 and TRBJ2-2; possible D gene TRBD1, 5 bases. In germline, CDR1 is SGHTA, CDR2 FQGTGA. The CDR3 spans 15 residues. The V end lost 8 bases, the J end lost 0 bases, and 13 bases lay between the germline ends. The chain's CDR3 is CASGPTEANTGELFF. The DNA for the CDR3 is TGTGCCAGCGGACCGACAGAAGCGAACACCGGGGAGCTGTTTTTT.

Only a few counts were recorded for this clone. The CDR3 region is CASSLGPSGNTIYF. DNA of the CDR3: TGTGCCAGCAGCCTTGGACCGTCTGGAAACACCATATATTTT. The chain is built from TRBV9 and TRBJ1-3; D not resolved. CDR3 length equals 14 residues. V was shortened by 4 bases and J by 1 base, with 9 bases between the two germline ends. Germline V gene data show CDR1 as SGDLS and CDR2 as YYNGEE. Drawing the rest from reference TRBV9 and TRBJ1-3, the complete variable domain is DSGVTQTPKHLITATGQRVTLRCSPRSGDLSVYWYQQSLDQGLQFLIQYYNGEERAKGNILERFSAQQFPDLHSELNLSSLELGDSALYFCASSLGPSGNTIYFGEGSWLTVV.

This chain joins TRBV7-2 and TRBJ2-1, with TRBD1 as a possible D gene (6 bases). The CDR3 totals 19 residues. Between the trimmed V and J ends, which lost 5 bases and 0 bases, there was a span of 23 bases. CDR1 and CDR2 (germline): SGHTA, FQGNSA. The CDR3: CASSLDRTIMRSSYNEQFF. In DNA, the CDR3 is TGTGCCAGCAGCCTCGACAGGACCATTATGCGAAGCTCCTACAATGAGCAGTTCTTC.

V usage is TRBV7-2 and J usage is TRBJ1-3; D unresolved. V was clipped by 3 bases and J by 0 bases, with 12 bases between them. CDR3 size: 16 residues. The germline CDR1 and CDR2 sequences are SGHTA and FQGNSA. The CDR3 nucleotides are TGTGCCAGCAGCTTTGCACGCCAGCTCTCTGGAAACACCATATATTTT. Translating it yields CASSFARQLSGNTIYF.

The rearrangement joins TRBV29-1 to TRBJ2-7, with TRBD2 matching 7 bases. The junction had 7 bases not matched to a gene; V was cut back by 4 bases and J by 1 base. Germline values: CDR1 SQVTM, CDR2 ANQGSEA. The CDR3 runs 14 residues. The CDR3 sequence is CSVGSTGGSYEQYF. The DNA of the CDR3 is TGCAGCGTTGGATCGACGGGGGGATCCTACGAGCAGTACTTC.

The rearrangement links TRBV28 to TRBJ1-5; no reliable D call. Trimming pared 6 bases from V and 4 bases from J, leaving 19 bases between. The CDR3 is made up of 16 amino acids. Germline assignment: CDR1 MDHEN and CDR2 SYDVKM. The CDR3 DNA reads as TGTGCCAGCAGAGGGTCGTATTTGGGTTCAAATCAGCCCCAGCATTTT. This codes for CASRGSYLGSNQPQHF. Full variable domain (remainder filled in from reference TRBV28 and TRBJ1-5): DVKVTQSSRYLVKRTGEKVFLECVQDMDHENMFWYRQDPGLGLRLIYFSYDVKMKEKGDIPEGYSVSREKKERFSLILESASTNQTSMYLCASRGSYLGSNQPQHFGDGTRLSIL.

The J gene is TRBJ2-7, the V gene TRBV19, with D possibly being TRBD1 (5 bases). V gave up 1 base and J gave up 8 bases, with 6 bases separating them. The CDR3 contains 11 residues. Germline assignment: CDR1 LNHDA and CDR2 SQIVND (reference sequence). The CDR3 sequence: CASSIAGQQYF. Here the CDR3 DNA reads TGTGCCAGTAGTATAGCAGGGCAGCAGTACTTC.